The 16 T cell receptor beta chains below all came from one sample that was sequenced in a study of OX40 agonist ivuxolimab in advanced cancers. Some clones are missing from TCRdb's copy, which holds only in-frame ones; the method was immunoSEQ multiplex PCR. There are about 110,000 clones in the sample; roughly nine tenths occur only once, and 0.45% to 0.5% lies in the top ten. The input for sequencing was CD4+ or CD8+ T cells sorted from blood, taken in a trial of the OX40 agonist ivuxolimab. The origin of the receptors is an adult with an advanced solid tumor such as melanoma, head and neck, liver or kidney cancer.

The chain has TRBV5-8 and TRBJ2-7; the D is unclear. This CDR3 has 11 amino acids. The germline gives CDR1 SGHTS, CDR2 YDEGEE. V dropped 0 bases and J dropped 10 bases, with 8 bases sitting between them. Written as DNA, the CDR3 is TGTGCCAGCAGCTTGGTTGGCCTACAGTACTTC. This encodes CASSLVGLQYF.

V usage is TRBV28 and J usage is TRBJ2-3; D gene uncertain. CDR1 MDHEN and CDR2 SYDVKM come from the germline V gene. The CDR3 runs 11 residues. V shed 6 bases and J shed 4 bases, with 5 bases lying between them. CDR3 sequence reads: CASRTADTQYF. The CDR3, as DNA: TGTGCCAGCAGGACCGCAGATACGCAGTATTTT.

This clone occurred a few times. V usage is TRBV5-1 and J usage is TRBJ1-2, with TRBD1 identical over 11 bases. The CDR3 is 15 residues long. The J segment lost 2 bases and the V segment lost 4 bases, leaving 4 bases of the junction unmatched. Germline CDR1 is SGHRS and CDR2 is YFSETQ. The CDR3 DNA sequence: TGCGCCAGCAGCCCAGGACAGGGGGCAAACTATGGCTACACCTTC. Translating gives CASSPGQGANYGYTF.

The chain couples TRBV6-5 to TRBJ2-6; D remains unclear. Trimming left V 8 bases short and J 4 bases short, with 6 bases between. CDR3 length: 12 amino acids. Germline-derived CDR1 and CDR2 are MNHEY and SVGAGI. DNA of the CDR3: TGTGCCAGCGGCACGGGGGCCAACGTCCTGACTTTC. Its translation is CASGTGANVLTF.

This clone was detected only once. The chain uses TRBV7-2 and TRBJ1-1; TRBD1 is a possible D gene (5 bases). The CDR3 has 15 residues. From germline, CDR1 is SGHTA and CDR2 FQGNSA. V was trimmed by 7 bases and J by 0 bases, leaving 15 bases between them. The CDR3 loop is CASTTQGPVNTEAFF. CDR3 DNA: TGTGCCAGCACTACCCAGGGACCCGTGAACACTGAAGCTTTCTTT.

V is TRBV2 and J is TRBJ2-3, with 11 bases that match TRBD2. The junction had 0 bases not matched to a gene; V was cut back by 0 bases and J by 4 bases. The CDR3 is 15 amino acids. Germline lookup yields CDR1 SNHLY and CDR2 FYNNEI. CDR3 in amino acids: CASSEAGLAADTQYF. The CDR3 region has the DNA TGTGCCAGCAGTGAAGCGGGACTAGCGGCAGATACGCAGTATTTT.

This clone has just one count. The chain carries TRBV5-5 and TRBJ2-3; D may correspond to TRBD1 or TRBD2 (6 bases each). Germline V gene data show CDR1 as SGHKS and CDR2 as YYEKEE (reference sequence). Trimming stripped 3 bases from V and 2 bases from J, with 19 bases between. The CDR3 contains 17 residues. The CDR3 sequence is CASSSPGGGKATDTQYF. The DNA of the CDR3 is TGTGCCAGCAGCTCCCCCGGAGGGGGAAAGGCCACAGATACGCAGTATTTT.

The gene calls are TRBV7-2 and TRBJ1-5, with 8 positions matching TRBD1. CDR1 is SGHTA and CDR2 is FQGNSA in the germline V gene. V lost 4 bases to trimming and J lost 6 bases; unmatched junction nucleotides: 5. CDR3 length: 14 amino acids. The CDR3 region is CASSSGTGIQPQHF. The CDR3 DNA is TGTGCCAGCAGCTCCGGGACAGGAATTCAGCCCCAGCATTTT.

The V gene is TRBV5-6, the J gene TRBJ2-1; 9 bases are a match to TRBD2. CDR1 is SGHDT, CDR2 YYEEEE, per germline. CDR3 length equals 12 residues. V was pared by 4 bases and J by 15 bases, with 8 bases of the junction left unmatched. The CDR3 DNA reads as TGTGCCAGCAGCGTGGGGACTAGCAAGCCGTTCTTC. Protein product: CASSVGTSKPFF.

This clone was observed a handful of times. The V and J genes are TRBV7-3 and TRBJ1-6, with D unclear. From germline, CDR1 is SGHTA and CDR2 FQGTGA. The ends were cut back, 5 bases at V and 7 bases at J, with 9 bases in the middle. The CDR3 is 13 amino acids. CDR3 in amino acids: CASSESPNSPLHF. DNA for the CDR3: TGTGCCAGCAGCGAGTCCCCGAATTCACCCCTCCACTTT. Looking up the rest from reference TRBV7-3 and TRBJ1-6 gives the full variable domain: GAGVSQTPSNKVTEKGKYVELRCDPISGHTALYWYRQSLGQGPEFLIYFQGTGAADDSGLPNDRFFAVRPEGSVSTLKIQRTERGDSAVYLCASSESPNSPLHFGNGTRLTVT.

The chain has TRBV16 and TRBJ2-3; D is ambiguous. CDR3 length: 13 amino acids. Germline lookup yields CDR1 KGHSY and CDR2 FQNENV. V was trimmed by 1 base and J by 4 bases, leaving 6 bases between them. In nucleotides, the CDR3 is TGTGCCAGCAGCCAATTCAGATCAGATACGCAGTATTTT. Translated: CASSQFRSDTQYF.

The table lists this clone with a count of one. The rearrangement joins TRBV19 to TRBJ1-1; D is perhaps TRBD1 (6 bases). From germline, CDR1 is LNHDA and CDR2 SQIVND (reference sequence). With 3 bases removed from V and 5 bases from J, the gap between germline ends came to 19 bases. CDR3 length: 16 amino acids. The DNA of the CDR3 is TGTGCCAGTAGTATGACCCTCGGCAGGGGCAAGACTGAAGCTTTCTTT. Its translation: CASSMTLGRGKTEAFF.

A few counts support this clone. J is TRBJ1-5 and V is TRBV28; D is perhaps TRBD1 (5 bases). The CDR3 length is 12 residues. V was pared by 3 bases and J by 9 bases, with 9 bases between. Germline V gene lookup returns CDR1 MDHEN and CDR2 SYDVKM. As DNA, the CDR3 is TGTGCCAGCAGTTTCTATCAGGGGCCCCAGCATTTT. Protein: CASSFYQGPQHF.

The chain is built from TRBV5-1 and TRBJ1-2; maybe TRBD1 (6 bases). Germline lookup yields CDR1 SGHRS and CDR2 YFSETQ. V was cut by 4 bases and J by 2 bases, with 9 bases left in between. The CDR3 runs 13 residues. CDR3 protein: CASSTDSNYGYTF. CDR3 coding DNA: TGCGCCAGCAGCACGGACAGCAACTATGGCTACACCTTC. Filled out from reference TRBV5-1 and TRBJ1-2, the complete variable domain reads KAGVTQTPRYLIKTRGQQVTLSCSPISGHRSVSWYQQTPGQGLQFLFEYFSETQRNKGNFPGRFSGRQFSNSRSEMNVSTLELGDSALYLCASSTDSNYGYTFGSGTRLTVV.

The V and J genes are TRBV9 and TRBJ2-2, with D perhaps TRBD1 (6 bases). The germline CDR1 and CDR2 sequences are SGDLS and YYNGEE. Trimming stripped 6 bases from V and 1 base from J, with 16 bases between. The length of the CDR3 is 16 residues. The CDR3 sequence: CASTSNTGMNTGELFF. In DNA form, the CDR3 reads TGTGCCAGCACAAGCAACACAGGGATGAACACCGGGGAGCTGTTTTTT.

The V and J genes are TRBV6-5 and TRBJ2-7, with a tentative D call TRBD1 (6 bases). The CDR3 extends over 13 amino acids. With 6 bases removed from V and 8 bases from J, the gap between germline ends came to 17 bases. CDR1 and CDR2 (germline): MNHEY, SVGAGI. The DNA of the CDR3 is TGTGCCAGCAGCCGGACCACAGGGTTTCAGCAGTACTTC. As protein: CASSRTTGFQQYF.